This TCR beta chain is from a study of human T cells and chemical hapten exposure. Looking at the study overall: Patch tests applied 0.01% DPC to the upper back and were scored after 6 days. Findings of the study overall: Alopecia affecting every donor means their immune response may not match healthy people's.

The library tagged each cDNA molecule with unique molecular identifiers. TCRdb passed the RACE reads through MiXCR, listing each CDR3 protein once. The top ten hold more than 1.1% of the sample, which has 110,000 to 150,000 distinct CDR3 sequences, about 11% seen once. Documented time point: patch test 2, 6 weeks after DPC sensitization. Treatment: therapeutic diphenylcyclopropenone sensitization with weekly scalp DPC. CDR1 SGHNT and CDR2 YYREEE come from the germline V gene (reference sequence). The CDR3 runs to 16 residues. V was pared by 1 base and J by 5 bases, with 7 bases of the junction left unmatched. At least ten counts were recorded for this clonotype. No antigen is known for it.

The V gene is TRBV5-4, the J gene TRBJ2-1; TRBD2 matches 9 bases. The source is a woman in her forties or fifties with alopecia areata. Some clones in this sample may be carry-over from other donors' samples. This specimen consisted of whole blood, obtained in connection with sensitization to the hapten diphenylcyclopropenone (DPC). CDR3 in DNA: TGTGCCAGCAGCTTGAGGGGACTAGCTCAGGACAATGAGCAGTTCTTC. Translation gives CASSLRGLAQDNEQFF.